These 9 T cell receptor beta chains were sequenced from one sample in a study of T cells after yellow fever vaccination. TCRdb processed the 5' RACE reads anew with MiXCR; each CDR3 protein has one entry. The table records a few hundred thousand distinct CDR3 sequences, around 20% of them present only once. Sequenced here: PBMCs, sampled before the yellow fever booster vaccination. The receptor source for this set is a man aged 18 to 30 who received the YFV17D yellow fever vaccine.

This clonotype was picked up a small number of times. The rearrangement joins TRBV7-9 to TRBJ2-3; the D gene could be TRBD1 or TRBD2 (7 bases each). CDR1 SEHNR and CDR2 FQNEAQ come from the germline V gene (reference sequence). This CDR3 region has 16 residues. Trimming took off 5 bases at V and 4 bases at J, with 19 bases between the two ends. CDR3 amino acids: CASSPRWAGGADTQYF. The DNA of the CDR3 is TGTGCCAGCAGCCCTCGATGGGCAGGGGGGGCAGATACGCAGTATTTT.

This clonotype turned up a few times. This chain joins TRBV9 and TRBJ2-3; 8 bases match TRBD2. V trimming: 4 bases; J trimming: 6 bases; junction bases outside the gene matches: 7. This CDR3 has 14 residues. Germline assignment: CDR1 SGDLS and CDR2 YYNGEE. The CDR3 is CASSRGGMGDTQYF. As DNA, the CDR3 is TGTGCCAGCAGCCGGGGGGGCATGGGTGATACGCAGTATTTT.

CDR3 coding DNA: TGCGCCAGCAGCCGCAATCCCGGGTTGAACAATGAGCAGTTCTTC. Amino acid sequence: CASSRNPGLNNEQFF. V is TRBV4-1 and J is TRBJ2-1; no clear D gene. There are 15 residues in the CDR3. The germline V gene has CDR1 MGHRA and CDR2 YSYEKL. Between the trimmed V and J ends, which lost 4 bases and 5 bases, there was a span of 15 bases.

In its sample, this clonotype was seen many times. V is TRBV7-2 and J is TRBJ2-7; 9 bases line up with TRBD2. CDR1 and CDR2 from the germline V gene are SGHTA and FQGNSA. The V gene end was trimmed by 1 base and the J gene end by 5 bases; junction bases not matched to a gene: 9. The CDR3 sequence is 16 residues long. The CDR3 is CASSLEGGGAGHEQYV. CDR3 coding DNA: TGTGCCAGCAGCTTAGAAGGCGGGGGGGCCGGTCACGAGCAGTACGTC.

The chain has TRBV4-1 and TRBJ2-2; the D is unclear. Per germline, CDR1 MGHRA and CDR2 YSYEKL. Trimming took 0 bases from V and 5 from J, leaving 7 bases between them. The CDR3 is 14 amino acids. Here the CDR3 DNA reads TGCGCCAGCAGCCAAGAGGCCGGAACCGGGGAGCTGTTTTTT. It specifies CASSQEAGTGELFF.

V usage is TRBV6-5 and J usage is TRBJ2-5; 7 nucleotides line up with TRBD2. The V and J ends lost 5 bases and 3 bases, in that order; junction bases with no gene match: 12. Germline lookup yields CDR1 MNHEY and CDR2 SVGAGI. This CDR3 is built from 16 residues. The CDR3 loop is CASSVSVLLAEETQYF. The DNA for the CDR3 is TGTGCCAGCAGTGTCTCGGTTCTGCTAGCGGAAGAGACCCAGTACTTC.

This clonotype appeared a few times. The chain recombines TRBV5-1 with TRBJ1-5, with D uncertain. Germline values: CDR1 SGHRS, CDR2 YFSETQ. Trimming stripped 4 bases from V and 5 bases from J, with 10 bases between. The CDR3 consists of 13 residues. This CDR3 is CASSIDGDQPQHF. The CDR3 nucleotides read TGCGCCAGCAGCATTGACGGAGATCAGCCCCAGCATTTT.

In its sample, this clonotype was seen a few times. The chain combines TRBV5-1 with TRBJ2-3, with 10 bases aligning to TRBD2. The junction had 10 bases not matched to a gene; V was cut back by 4 bases and J by 2 bases. The CDR3 runs to 17 residues. Germline V gene data show CDR1 as SGHRS and CDR2 as YFSETQ. CDR3 nucleotide sequence: TGCGCCAGCAGCCGACCGACGACTAGCGGGTACACAGATACGCAGTATTTT. Its translation is CASSRPTTSGYTDTQYF.

This clonotype came up a few times. The chain joins TRBV5-1 to TRBJ2-5; D unresolved. CDR3 length equals 14 residues. Germline V CDR1 and CDR2: SGHRS, YFSETQ. Deletions cut 1 base from V and 3 bases from J, with 10 bases between. The CDR3 DNA sequence: TGCGCCAGCAGCTTGTTGTCGACCGAAGAGACCCAGTACTTC. Translating it yields CASSLLSTEETQYF.